The TCR beta chain under discussion was sequenced for a study of blood T cells in healthy people across ages. Study observations and caveats: Strongly correlated with naive T cell percentage was TCR beta diversity.

Details on this clonotype: Its antigen is as yet unknown.

Next came a second PCR, run for about 6 to 12 cycles, which used a sample-barcoded 5' primer along with a J-beta primer mix. The authors tagged each cDNA molecule using a template-switch adaptor with 12 random nucleotides. TCRdb ran MiXCR on the 5' RACE reads and lists one entry per CDR3 protein. The data show around 1,000,000 distinct CDR3 sequences, less than 45% seen once. The specimen was blood. The TCR was taken from a man aged 18 to 35 in good health.

The CDR3 is CASSTAAGEQFF. CDR3 sequence (DNA): TGTGCCAGTAGTACGGCCGCGGGGGAGCAGTTCTTC. V is TRBV19 and J is TRBJ2-1; tentative D call: TRBD2 (6 bases). The CDR3 covers 12 residues. Germline assignment: CDR1 LNHDA and CDR2 SQIVND (reference sequence). Trimming took off 4 bases at V and 10 bases at J, with 11 bases between the two ends. The whole variable domain, remainder taken from reference TRBV19 and TRBJ2-1, is DGGITQSPKYLFRKEGQNVTLSCEQNLNHDAMYWYRQDPGQGLRLIYYSQIVNDFQKGDIAEGYSVSREKKESFPLTVTSAQKNPTAFYLCASSTAAGEQFFGPGTRLTVL.